This TCR beta chain comes out of a study of T-cell memory formation after mild COVID-19. 5'RACE with constant-segment primers built TCRalpha and TCRbeta cDNA libraries with UMIs. Each CDR3 protein gets one entry after TCRdb re-called the 5' RACE reads with MiXCR. The sample consists of roughly 500,000 distinct CDR3 sequences, roughly 21% of them appearing once. There are 12 residues in the CDR3. Per germline, CDR1 SGHTA and CDR2 FQGNSA. J lost 4 bases, V lost 9 bases, and 5 bases had no gene match. The chain combines TRBV7-2 with TRBJ2-5; 7 positions agree with TRBD1. The clonotype originates from an adult woman who had mild COVID-19 (a few samples of this study predate the infection). Cell type and time point are not known. What was sequenced was PBMCs or a T cell subset sorted from them (not recorded which). This CDR3 reads CASTYRGETQYF. CDR3 in DNA: TGTGCCAGTACCTACAGGGGAGAGACCCAGTACTTC.